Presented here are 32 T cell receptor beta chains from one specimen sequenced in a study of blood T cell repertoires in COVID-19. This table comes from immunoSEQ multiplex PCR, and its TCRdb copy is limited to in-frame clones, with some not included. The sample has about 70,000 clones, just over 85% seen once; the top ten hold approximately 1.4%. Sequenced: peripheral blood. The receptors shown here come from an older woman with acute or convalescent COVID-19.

The CDR3 DNA sequence: TGCAGTGCTAGTGCGCTTGGGACAGGGAACACTGAAGCTTTCTTT. This gives the protein CSASALGTGNTEAFF. V usage is TRBV20-1 and J usage is TRBJ1-1; 8 positions match TRBD1. Germline V gene data show CDR1 as DFQATT and CDR2 as SNEGSKA (reference sequence). J was trimmed by 1 base and V by 3 bases; bases with no gene match: 7. The CDR3 runs 15 residues.

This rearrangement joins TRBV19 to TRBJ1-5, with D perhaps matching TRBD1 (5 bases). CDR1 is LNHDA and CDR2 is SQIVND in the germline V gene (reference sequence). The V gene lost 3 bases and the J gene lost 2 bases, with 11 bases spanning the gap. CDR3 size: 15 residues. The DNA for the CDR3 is TGTGCCAGTAGTATTGGGGGAGGAGGCAATCAGCCCCAGCATTTT. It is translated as CASSIGGGGNQPQHF.

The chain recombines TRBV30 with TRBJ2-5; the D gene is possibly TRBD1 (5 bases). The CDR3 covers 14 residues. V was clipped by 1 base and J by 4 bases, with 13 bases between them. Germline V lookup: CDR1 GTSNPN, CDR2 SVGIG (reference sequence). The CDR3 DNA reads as TGTGCCTGGAGTGCCCTTAGGACAAGAGAGACCCAGTACTTC. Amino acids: CAWSALRTRETQYF. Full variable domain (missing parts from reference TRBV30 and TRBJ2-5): SQTIHQWPATLVQPVGSPLSLECTVEGTSNPNLYWYRQAAGRGLQLLFYSVGIGQISSEVPQNLSASRPQDRQFILSSKKLLLSDSGFYLCAWSALRTRETQYFGPGTRLLVL.

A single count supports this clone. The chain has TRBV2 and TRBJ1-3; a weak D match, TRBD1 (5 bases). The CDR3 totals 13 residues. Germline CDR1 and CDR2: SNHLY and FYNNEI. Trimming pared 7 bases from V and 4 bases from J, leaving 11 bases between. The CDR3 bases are TGTGCCAGCATCCGGGGGGAAGGAAACACCATATATTTT. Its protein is CASIRGEGNTIYF.

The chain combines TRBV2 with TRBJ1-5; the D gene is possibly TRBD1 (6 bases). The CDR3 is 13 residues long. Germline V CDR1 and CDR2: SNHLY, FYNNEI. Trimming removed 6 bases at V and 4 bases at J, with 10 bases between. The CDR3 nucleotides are TGTGCCAGCAGCGCTACAGGGAATCAGCCCCAGCATTTT. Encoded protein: CASSATGNQPQHF.

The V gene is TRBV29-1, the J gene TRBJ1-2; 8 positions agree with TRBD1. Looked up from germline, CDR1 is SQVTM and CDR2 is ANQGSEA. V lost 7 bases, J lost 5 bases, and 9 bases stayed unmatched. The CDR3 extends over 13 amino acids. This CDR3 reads CSGSQGVEYGYTF. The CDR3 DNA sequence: TGCAGCGGGTCACAGGGGGTAGAATATGGCTACACCTTC.

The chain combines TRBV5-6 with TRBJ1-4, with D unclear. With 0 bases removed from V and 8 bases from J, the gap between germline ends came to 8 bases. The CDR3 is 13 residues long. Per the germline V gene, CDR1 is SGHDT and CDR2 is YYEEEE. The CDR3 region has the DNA TGTGCCAGCAGCTTGGTGGAGGAGGAAAAACTGTTTTTT. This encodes CASSLVEEEKLFF.

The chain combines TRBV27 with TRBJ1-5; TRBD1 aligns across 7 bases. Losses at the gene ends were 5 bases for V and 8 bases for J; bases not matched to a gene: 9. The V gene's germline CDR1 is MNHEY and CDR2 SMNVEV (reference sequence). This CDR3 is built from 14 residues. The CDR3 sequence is CASSLRQGRKPQHF. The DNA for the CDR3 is TGTGCCAGCAGTCTCAGACAGGGCCGTAAGCCCCAGCATTTT.

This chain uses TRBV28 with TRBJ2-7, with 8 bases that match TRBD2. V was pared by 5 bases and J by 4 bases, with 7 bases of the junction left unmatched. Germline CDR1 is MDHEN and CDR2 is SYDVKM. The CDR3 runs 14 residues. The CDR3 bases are TGTGCCAGCAGTCGGACTAGCACTTTGTACGAGCAGTACTTC. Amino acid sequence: CASSRTSTLYEQYF.

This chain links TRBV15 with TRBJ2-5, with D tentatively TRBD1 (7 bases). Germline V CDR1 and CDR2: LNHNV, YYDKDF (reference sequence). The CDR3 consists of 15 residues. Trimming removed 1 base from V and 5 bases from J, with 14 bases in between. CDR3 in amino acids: CATSRGSQGGETQYF. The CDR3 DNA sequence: TGTGCCACCAGCAGAGGGTCGCAGGGGGGCGAGACCCAGTACTTC. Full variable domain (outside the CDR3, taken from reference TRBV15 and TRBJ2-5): DAMVIQNPRYQVTQFGKPVTLSCSQTLNHNVMYWYQQKSSQAPKLLFHYYDKDFNNEADTPDNFQSRRPNTSFCFLDIRSPGLGDTAMYLCATSRGSQGGETQYFGPGTRLLVL.

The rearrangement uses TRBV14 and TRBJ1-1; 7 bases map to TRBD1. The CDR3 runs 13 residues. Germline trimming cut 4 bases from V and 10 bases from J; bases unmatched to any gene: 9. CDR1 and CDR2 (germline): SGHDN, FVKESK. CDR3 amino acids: CASSPDRGLGAFF. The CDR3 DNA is TGTGCCAGCAGCCCAGATAGGGGGCTTGGAGCTTTCTTT.

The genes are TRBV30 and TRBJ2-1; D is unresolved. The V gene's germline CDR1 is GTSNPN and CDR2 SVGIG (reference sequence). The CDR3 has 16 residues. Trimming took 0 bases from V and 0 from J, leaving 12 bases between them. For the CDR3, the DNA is TGTGCCTGGAGTGTTCAGGCATTAAGCTCCTACAATGAGCAGTTCTTC. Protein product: CAWSVQALSSYNEQFF. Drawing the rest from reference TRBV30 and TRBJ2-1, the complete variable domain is SQTIHQWPATLVQPVGSPLSLECTVEGTSNPNLYWYRQAAGRGLQLLFYSVGIGQISSEVPQNLSASRPQDRQFILSSKKLLLSDSGFYLCAWSVQALSSYNEQFFGPGTRLTVL.

The CDR3 DNA follows: TGTGCCAGCAGCTGGAATCGGACAGGAGGCTATGGCTACACCTTC. The encoded protein is CASSWNRTGGYGYTF. The chain carries TRBV7-8 and TRBJ1-2; the match to TRBD1 covers 7 bases. Germline loops: CDR1 SGHVS, CDR2 FQNEAQ. There are 15 residues in the CDR3. With V trimmed by 4 bases and J by 4 bases, 9 bases remained unmatched. Full variable domain (rest looked up from reference TRBV7-8 and TRBJ1-2): GAGVSQSPRYKVAKRGQDVALRCDPISGHVSLFWYQQALGQGPEFLTYFQNEAQLDKSGLPSDRFFAERPEGSVSTLKIQRTQQEDSAVYLCASSWNRTGGYGYTFGSGTRLTVV.

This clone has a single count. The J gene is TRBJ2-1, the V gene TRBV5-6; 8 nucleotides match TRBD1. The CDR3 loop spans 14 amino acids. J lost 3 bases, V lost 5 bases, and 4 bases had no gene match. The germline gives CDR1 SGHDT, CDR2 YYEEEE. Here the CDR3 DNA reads TGTGCCAGCAGGCCGGGACAGGACTACAATGAGCAGTTCTTC. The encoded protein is CASRPGQDYNEQFF.

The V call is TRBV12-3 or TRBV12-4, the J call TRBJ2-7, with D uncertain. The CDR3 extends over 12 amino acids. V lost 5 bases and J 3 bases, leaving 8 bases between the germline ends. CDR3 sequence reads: CASSPGGYEQYF. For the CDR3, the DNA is TGTGCCAGCAGTCCCGGTGGCTACGAGCAGTACTTC.

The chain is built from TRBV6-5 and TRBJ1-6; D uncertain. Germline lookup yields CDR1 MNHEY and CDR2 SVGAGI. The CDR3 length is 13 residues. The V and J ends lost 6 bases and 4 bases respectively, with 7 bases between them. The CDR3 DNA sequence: TGTGCCAGCAGCCCAGATTATAATTCACCCCTCCACTTT. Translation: CASSPDYNSPLHF.

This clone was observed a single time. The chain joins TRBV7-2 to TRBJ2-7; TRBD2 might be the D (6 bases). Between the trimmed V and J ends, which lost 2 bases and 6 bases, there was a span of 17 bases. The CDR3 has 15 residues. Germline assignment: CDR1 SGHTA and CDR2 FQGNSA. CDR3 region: CASSLQEGLKVEQYF. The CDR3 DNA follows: TGTGCCAGCAGCTTACAGGAGGGCCTTAAAGTCGAGCAGTACTTC.

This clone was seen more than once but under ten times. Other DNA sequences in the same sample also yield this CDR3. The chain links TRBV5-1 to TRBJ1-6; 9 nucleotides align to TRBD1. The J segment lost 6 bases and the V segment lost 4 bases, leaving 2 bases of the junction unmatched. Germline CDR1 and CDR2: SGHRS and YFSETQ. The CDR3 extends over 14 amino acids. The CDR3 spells CASSGQGSNSPLHF. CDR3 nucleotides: TGCGCCAGCAGCGGACAGGGGAGTAATTCACCCCTCCACTTT.

As DNA, the CDR3 is TGTGCCACCAGCAGAAGAGACAGGGGGCCTGGCTACACCTTC. It specifies CATSRRDRGPGYTF. This rearrangement joins TRBV15 to TRBJ1-2; TRBD1 matches at 10 bases. The CDR3 spans 14 residues. The V gene's germline CDR1 is LNHNV and CDR2 YYDKDF (reference sequence). V shed 2 bases and J 7 bases; nucleotides not matched to a gene: 4.

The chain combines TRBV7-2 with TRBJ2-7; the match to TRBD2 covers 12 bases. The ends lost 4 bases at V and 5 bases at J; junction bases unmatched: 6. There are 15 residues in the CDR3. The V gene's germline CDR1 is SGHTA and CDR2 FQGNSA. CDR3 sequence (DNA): TGTGCCAGCAGCTCTCTAGCGGGAGGGAACAACGAGCAGTACTTC. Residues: CASSSLAGGNNEQYF. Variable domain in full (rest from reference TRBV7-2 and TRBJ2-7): GAGVSQSPSNKVTEKGKDVELRCDPISGHTALYWYRQSLGQGLEFLIYFQGNSAPDKSGLPSDRFSAERTGGSVSTLTIQRTQQEDSAVYLCASSSLAGGNNEQYFGPGTRLTVT.

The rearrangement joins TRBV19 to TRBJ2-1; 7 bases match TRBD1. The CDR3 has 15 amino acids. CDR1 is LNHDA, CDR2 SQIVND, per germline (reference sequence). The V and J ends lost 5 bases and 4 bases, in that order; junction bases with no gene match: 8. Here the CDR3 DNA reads TGTGCCAGTAGTCCACAGGGGATTGAGTACAATGAGCAGTTCTTC. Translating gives CASSPQGIEYNEQFF.

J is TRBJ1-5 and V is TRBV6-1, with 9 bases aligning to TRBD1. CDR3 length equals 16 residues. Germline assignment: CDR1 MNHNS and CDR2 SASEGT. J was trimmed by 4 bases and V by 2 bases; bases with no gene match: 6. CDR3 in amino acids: CASSEPGQGRNQPQHF. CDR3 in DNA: TGTGCCAGCAGTGAACCGGGACAGGGCCGGAATCAGCCCCAGCATTTT.

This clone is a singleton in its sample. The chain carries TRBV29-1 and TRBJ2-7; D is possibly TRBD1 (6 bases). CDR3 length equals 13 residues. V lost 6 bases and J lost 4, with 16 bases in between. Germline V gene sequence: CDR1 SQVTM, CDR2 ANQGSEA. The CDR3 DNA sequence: TGCAGCGTGAAACAGGGCCCCGGGTACGAGCAGTACTTC. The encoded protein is CSVKQGPGYEQYF.

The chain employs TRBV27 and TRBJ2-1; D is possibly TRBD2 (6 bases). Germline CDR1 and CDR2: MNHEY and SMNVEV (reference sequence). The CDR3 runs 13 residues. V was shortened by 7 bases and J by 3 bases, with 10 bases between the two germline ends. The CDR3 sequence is CASKAGNYNEQFF. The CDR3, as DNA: TGTGCCAGCAAGGCGGGGAACTACAATGAGCAGTTCTTC.

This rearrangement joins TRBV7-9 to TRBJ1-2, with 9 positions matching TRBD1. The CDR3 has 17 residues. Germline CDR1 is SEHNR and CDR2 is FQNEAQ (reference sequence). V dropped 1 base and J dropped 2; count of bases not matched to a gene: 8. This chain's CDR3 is CASSLGGNRGQNYGYTF. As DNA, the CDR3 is TGTGCCAGCAGCTTAGGCGGGAACAGGGGGCAGAACTATGGCTACACCTTC.

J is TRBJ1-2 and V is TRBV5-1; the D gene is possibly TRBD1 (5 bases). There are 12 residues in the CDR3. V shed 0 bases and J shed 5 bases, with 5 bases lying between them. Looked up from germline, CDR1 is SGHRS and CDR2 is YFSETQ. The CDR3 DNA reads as TGCGCCAGCAGCTTGGCAGGGTATGGCTACACCTTC. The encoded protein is CASSLAGYGYTF.

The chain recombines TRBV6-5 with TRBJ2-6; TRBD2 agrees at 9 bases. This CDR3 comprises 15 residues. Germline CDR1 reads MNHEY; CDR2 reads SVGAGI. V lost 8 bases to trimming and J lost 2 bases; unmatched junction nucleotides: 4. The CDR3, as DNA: TGTGCCAGCCGCTTAGCGGGAGCTGGGGCCAACGTCCTGACTTTC. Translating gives CASRLAGAGANVLTF.

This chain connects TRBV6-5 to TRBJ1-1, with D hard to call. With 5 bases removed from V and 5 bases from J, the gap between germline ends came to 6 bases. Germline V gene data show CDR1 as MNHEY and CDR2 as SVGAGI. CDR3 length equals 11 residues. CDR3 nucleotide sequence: TGTGCCAGCAGTACGAGGACTGAAGCTTTCTTT. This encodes CASSTRTEAFF.

This chain's CDR3 is CASSARQGHEQYF. CDR3 in DNA: TGTGCCAGCTCCGCTAGACAGGGCCACGAGCAGTACTTC. This chain links TRBV18 with TRBJ2-7, with 7 bases aligning to TRBD1. Unmatched junction bases numbered 7, after V lost 6 bases and J lost 5 bases. Germline CDR1 and CDR2: KGHSH and LQKENI. The CDR3 covers 13 residues.

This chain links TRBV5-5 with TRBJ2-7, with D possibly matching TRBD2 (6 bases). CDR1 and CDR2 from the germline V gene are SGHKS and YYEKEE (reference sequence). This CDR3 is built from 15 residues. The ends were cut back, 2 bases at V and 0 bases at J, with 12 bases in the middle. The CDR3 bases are TGTGCCAGCAGCTTTCGGGGGAAGAGCTCCTACGAGCAGTACTTC. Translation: CASSFRGKSSYEQYF.

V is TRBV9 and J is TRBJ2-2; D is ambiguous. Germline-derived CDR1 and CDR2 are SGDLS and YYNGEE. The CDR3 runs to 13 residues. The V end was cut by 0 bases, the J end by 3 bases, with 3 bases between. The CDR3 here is CASSVVYTGELFF. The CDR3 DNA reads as TGTGCCAGCAGCGTAGTCTACACCGGGGAGCTGTTTTTT.

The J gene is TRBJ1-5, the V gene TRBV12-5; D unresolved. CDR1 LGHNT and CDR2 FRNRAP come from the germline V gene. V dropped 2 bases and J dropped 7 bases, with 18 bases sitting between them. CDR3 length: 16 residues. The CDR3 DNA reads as TGTGCTAGTGGTTTGCTTGTAAACAGTCAAGGACAGCCCCAGCATTTT. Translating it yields CASGLLVNSQGQPQHF. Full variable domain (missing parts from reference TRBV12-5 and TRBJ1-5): DARVTQTPRHKVTEMGQEVTMRCQPILGHNTVFWYRQTMMQGLELLAYFRNRAPLDDSGMPKDRFSAEMPDATLATLKIQPSEPRDSAVYFCASGLLVNSQGQPQHFGDGTRLSIL.